The clone carrying this T cell receptor (beta chain) was counted ten times or more. Its antigen is undetermined. These data are taken from a study of T-cell memory formation after mild COVID-19. About the study: Most TCR clusters belonged to a single donor.

TCRdb used MiXCR to reprocess the 5' RACE reads, holding one entry per CDR3 protein. Altogether more than 350,000 distinct CDR3 sequences are present, around 21% being singletons, with the ten largest covering under 15%. Study-wide points: Pre-infection memory harbored some responding clones, suggesting cross-reactive memory joined. Clones contracting across day 15 to 85 had a balanced CD4/CD8 profile; later expanding clones leaned CD4+. Contracting CD8+ clones were enriched in EMRA, CD4+ mainly in CM and EM.

The source material was PBMCs or a T cell subset sorted from them (not recorded which). This TCR came from an adult woman who had mild COVID-19 (a few samples of this study predate the infection). Cell type and time point are not known.

In DNA, the CDR3 is TGCAGCGTTGCAGCGGGGACTAGCACAGATACGCAGTATTTT. It encodes CSVAAGTSTDTQYF. This chain joins TRBV29-1 and TRBJ2-3, with TRBD2 matching over 7 bases. Trimming cost V 4 bases and J 0 bases; bases outside gene matches: 4. The CDR3 sequence is 14 residues long. The germline V gene has CDR1 SQVTM and CDR2 ANQGSEA.